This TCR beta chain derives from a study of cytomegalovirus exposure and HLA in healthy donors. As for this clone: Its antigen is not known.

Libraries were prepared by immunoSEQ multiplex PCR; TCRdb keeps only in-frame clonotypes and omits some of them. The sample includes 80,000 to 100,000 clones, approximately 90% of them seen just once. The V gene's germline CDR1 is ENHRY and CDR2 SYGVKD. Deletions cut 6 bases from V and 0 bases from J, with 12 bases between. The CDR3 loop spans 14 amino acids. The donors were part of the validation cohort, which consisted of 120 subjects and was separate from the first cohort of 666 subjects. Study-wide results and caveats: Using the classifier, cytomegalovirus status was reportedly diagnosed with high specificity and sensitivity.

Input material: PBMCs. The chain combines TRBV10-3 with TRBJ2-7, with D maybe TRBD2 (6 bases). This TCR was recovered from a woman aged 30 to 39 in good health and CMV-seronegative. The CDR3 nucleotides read TGTGCCATCAGAATTGGGGGGTCCTCCTACGAGCAGTACTTC. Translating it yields CAIRIGGSSYEQYF.